Here is one TCR beta chain with its context. Its antigen is as yet unknown. 60 Vbeta and 13 Jbeta primers were used in PCR. The repertoire was sequenced with immunoSEQ multiplex PCR; TCRdb's copy has only in-frame clones and lacks some. In the table there are approximately 150,000 clones, roughly 80% of which are singletons. Germline trimming cut 5 bases from V and 4 bases from J; bases unmatched to any gene: 8. The CDR3 totals 15 residues. Germline loops: CDR1 SGHTA, CDR2 FQGNSA. This specimen belongs to a study of cytomegalovirus exposure and HLA in healthy donors. Findings and caveats of the study: Analyzed later, most CMV-associated TCR beta chains appeared HLA-restricted. The authors later linked a missense DCLRE1C variant to TCR beta V- and J-gene trimming.

This sequence was found in a young man in good health and CMV-seropositive. The genes are TRBV7-2 and TRBJ2-1, with 7 bases lining up with TRBD2. Sequenced material: PBMCs. CDR3 sequence reads: CASSPFAGVYNEQFF. In DNA, the CDR3 is TGTGCCAGCAGCCCGTTCGCGGGGGTGTACAATGAGCAGTTCTTC.